This TCR beta chain comes out of a study of technical replicates of blood from a few donors. V dropped 7 bases and J dropped 0 bases, with 12 bases sitting between them. The CDR3 is 14 residues long. CDR1 is MNHNS, CDR2 SASEGT, per germline. Assay used: immunoSEQ multiplex PCR; TCRdb lists only in-frame clones, some missing. The profile shows some 80,000 clones, around 94% of them singletons. The sequence derives from a human donor in good health. This chain uses TRBV6-1 with TRBJ1-1, with D perhaps matching TRBD1 (6 bases). Sequencing was performed on T cells isolated from PBMCs. Written as DNA, the CDR3 is TGTGCCAGCAAACAGGGCTGGATGAACACTGAAGCTTTCTTT. This encodes CASKQGWMNTEAFF.